Shown below are 11 T cell receptor beta chains from a single sample sequenced in a study of blood T cell repertoires in COVID-19 (dated by TCRdb to 2020 to 2022). Library prep was done by the immunoSEQ multiplex PCR assay. This is the immuneACCESS table as TCRdb keeps it, with only in-frame sequences that have V and J called. A part of the clones is gone; compared with another copy, unresolved V genes explain less than half, and the rest is unexplained. The sample profile shows 300,000 to 350,000 clones; approximately 90% of them were found once. Together, the top ten hold roughly 7.3% of the sample. Sequences were obtained from peripheral blood. The origin of the receptors is a woman in her 30s with COVID-19, enrolled during active disease.

Details on this clone: This sample also contains other DNA sequences that code for the same CDR3. The chain couples TRBV5-1 to TRBJ2-1, with 12 bases that match TRBD2. CDR1 is SGHRS, CDR2 YFSETQ, per germline. This CDR3 spans 15 amino acids. Losses at the gene ends were 3 bases for V and 5 bases for J; bases not matched to a gene: 3. The CDR3 here is CASSSGTSGHNEQFF. The DNA of the CDR3 is TGCGCCAGCAGCTCCGGGACTAGCGGGCACAATGAGCAGTTCTTC.

The chain is built from TRBV11-2 and TRBJ2-3; TRBD2 matches 12 bases. The V gene end was trimmed by 2 bases and the J gene end by 2 bases; junction bases not matched to a gene: 5. The germline V gene encodes CDR1 SGHAT and CDR2 FQNNGV. The CDR3 is made up of 17 amino acids. The CDR3 spells CASSLSGLAGHTDTQYF. The CDR3 DNA sequence: TGTGCCAGCAGCTTATCCGGACTAGCGGGACACACAGATACGCAGTATTTT.

About this clone itself: At the DNA level, this CDR3 is encoded by other sequences in the same sample as well. CDR3 in DNA: TGCGCCAGCAGTTTAGATAGCAATCAGCCCCAGCATTTT. It specifies CASSLDSNQPQHF. This chain connects TRBV5-1 to TRBJ1-5; D is ambiguous. V was clipped by 5 bases and J by 0 bases, with 6 bases between them. The CDR3 length is 13 residues. CDR1 and CDR2 (germline): SGHRS, YFSETQ.

The V and J genes are TRBV10-2 and TRBJ2-5; tentatively, D is TRBD1 (6 bases). Germline-derived CDR1 and CDR2 are WSHSY and SAAADI. The V and J ends lost 4 bases and 1 base respectively, with 10 bases between them. This CDR3 region has 14 residues. The CDR3 DNA is TGCGCCAGCAGTGTACAGGGCGTCCAAGAGACCCAGTACTTC. Protein: CASSVQGVQETQYF.

The DNA for the CDR3 is TGCGCCAGCAGCGGGACGACTAGCGGGCCATACAATGAGCAGTTCTTC. Amino acid sequence: CASSGTTSGPYNEQFF. The chain has TRBV5-1 and TRBJ2-1, with 10 positions matching TRBD2. This CDR3 contains 16 residues. V dropped 4 bases and J dropped 4; count of bases not matched to a gene: 8. Germline V gives CDR1 SGHRS, CDR2 YFSETQ.

This clone was recorded once. This rearrangement joins TRBV5-1 to TRBJ1-2, with D tentatively TRBD1 (6 bases). The germline gives CDR1 SGHRS, CDR2 YFSETQ. CDR3 size: 15 residues. Trimming left V 4 bases short and J 6 bases short, with 19 bases between. CDR3 in amino acids: CASSLTGGPRNGYTF. CDR3 sequence (DNA): TGCGCCAGCAGCCTTACGGGGGGCCCGAGGAATGGCTACACCTTC.

This chain connects TRBV30 to TRBJ1-2; possible D gene TRBD1, 5 bases. Germline assignment: CDR1 GTSNPN and CDR2 SVGIG (reference sequence). The V end was cut by 2 bases, the J end by 1 base, with 8 bases between. CDR3 length: 13 residues. This chain's CDR3 is CAWSLQGNYGYTF. CDR3 DNA sequence: TGTGCCTGGAGTCTTCAGGGTAACTATGGCTACACCTTC.

This chain joins TRBV6-1 and TRBJ2-7, with a tentative D call TRBD1 (6 bases). This CDR3 is 14 amino acids long. Trimming removed 3 bases at V and 5 bases at J, with 14 bases between. Germline CDR1 is MNHNS and CDR2 is SASEGT. CDR3 coding DNA: TGTGCCAGCAGTGATTGGGACACAGGCCACGAGCAGTACTTC. This sequence encodes CASSDWDTGHEQYF.

This chain connects TRBV2 to TRBJ1-4; maybe TRBD1 (5 bases). The CDR3 is 13 residues long. Trimming shortened V by 6 bases and J by 2 bases, and 7 bases separated the two germline ends. Germline loops: CDR1 SNHLY, CDR2 FYNNEI. The CDR3 DNA follows: TGTGCCAGCAGCCGACAGACTAATGAAAAACTGTTTTTT. It is translated as CASSRQTNEKLFF.

The J gene is TRBJ1-1, the V gene TRBV18, with D tentatively TRBD1 (6 bases). The CDR3 is made up of 15 amino acids. V gave up 3 bases and J gave up 4 bases, with 15 bases separating them. Germline V lookup: CDR1 KGHSH, CDR2 LQKENI. The CDR3 protein is CASSPSGATGTEAFF. DNA for the CDR3: TGTGCCAGCTCACCCTCTGGGGCGACAGGCACTGAAGCTTTCTTT.

The rearrangement uses TRBV3-1 (or the pseudogene TRBV3-2) and TRBJ2-7; TRBD2 agrees at 7 bases. The CDR3 runs 15 residues. The J segment lost 1 base and the V segment lost 0 bases, leaving 3 bases of the junction unmatched. Germline V gene data show CDR1 as LGHDT and CDR2 as YNNKEL (reference sequence). CDR3 loop: CASSQETGGSYEQYF. Written as DNA, the CDR3 is TGTGCCAGCAGCCAAGAAACGGGAGGTTCCTACGAGCAGTACTTC.